The rows below give T cell receptor beta chains drawn from one sample of a study of control samples from healthy donors and cancer patients. Here immunoSEQ multiplex PCR was the method, and the copy in TCRdb shows in-frame clones only, minus some. The sample lists 120,000 to 150,000 clones; roughly 92% were seen once. The material sequenced was blood. The receptor set was obtained from a man aged 35 to 55 in good health. CDR3s include the opening cysteine and the closing phenylalanine or tryptophan. The order of the fields is CDR3 protein, CDR3 DNA, D gene, J gene, V gene, clone size. D genes are given only for firm matches. Clone sizes are given selectively: once, few, many, or a class where the clone is expanded.

CDR3aa: CASSVEGRANEQFF; CDR3nt: TGTGCCAGCAGCGTAGAGGGCAGGGCCAATGAGCAGTTCTTC; d_gene: .; j_gene: TRBJ2-1; v_gene: TRBV9; abundance: .
CDR3aa: CASTTGGLQPQHF; CDR3nt: TGTGCCAGCACCACGGGGGGGCTTCAGCCCCAGCATTTT; d_gene: .; j_gene: TRBJ1-5; v_gene: TRBV5-6; abundance: once
CDR3aa: CASGLVLWGTANTLHYGGYTF; CDR3nt: TGTGCTAGTGGTTTGGTACTCTGGGGGACCGCTAATACTCTACATTATGGTGGCTACACCTTC; d_gene: .; j_gene: TRBJ1-2; v_gene: TRBV12-5; abundance: .
CDR3aa: CASSLGDVSNQPQHF; CDR3nt: TGCGCCAGCAGCTTGGGGGACGTTAGCAATCAGCCCCAGCATTTT; d_gene: .; j_gene: TRBJ1-5; v_gene: TRBV5-1; abundance: .
CDR3aa: CASSQGEASGGQETQYF; CDR3nt: TGTGCCAGCAGCCAAGGGGAGGCTAGCGGGGGACAAGAGACCCAGTACTTC; d_gene: TRBD2; j_gene: TRBJ2-5; v_gene: TRBV4-2; abundance: once
CDR3aa: CASMRGLDQETQYF; CDR3nt: TGTGCCAGCATGAGGGGACTAGATCAAGAGACCCAGTACTTC; d_gene: TRBD2; j_gene: TRBJ2-5; v_gene: TRBV25-1; abundance: .
CDR3aa: CASTTGTGDYEQYF; CDR3nt: TGTGCCAGCACAACCGGGACAGGAGACTACGAGCAGTACTTC; d_gene: TRBD1; j_gene: TRBJ2-7; v_gene: TRBV9; abundance: .
CDR3aa: CASSLLGTAISYEQYF; CDR3nt: TGTGCCAGCAGCCTGCTGGGGACTGCCATTTCCTACGAGCAGTACTTC; d_gene: .; j_gene: TRBJ2-7; v_gene: TRBV7-2; abundance: .
CDR3aa: CASRGKGQGSETQYF; CDR3nt: TGTGCCAGCAGGGGGAAAGGACAGGGATCAGAGACCCAGTACTTC; d_gene: TRBD1; j_gene: TRBJ2-5; v_gene: TRBV6-5; abundance: .
CDR3aa: CASSSTPGETQYF; CDR3nt: TGTGCCAGCAGCTCGACCCCCGGGGAGACCCAGTACTTC; d_gene: .; j_gene: TRBJ2-5; v_gene: TRBV5-6; abundance: once
CDR3aa: CASSYGGEGNEQFF; CDR3nt: TGTGCCAGCAGTTACGGGGGAGAGGGGAATGAGCAGTTCTTC; d_gene: .; j_gene: TRBJ2-1; v_gene: TRBV6-5; abundance: once
CDR3aa: CASSQEKRGGSYEQYF; CDR3nt: TGCGCCAGCAGCCAAGAGAAGCGGGGGGGATCCTACGAGCAGTACTTC; d_gene: TRBD2; j_gene: TRBJ2-7; v_gene: TRBV4-1; abundance: .
CDR3aa: CASSVAGTLNEKLFF; CDR3nt: TGTGCCAGCAGCGTCGCCGGGACACTTAATGAAAAACTGTTTTTT; d_gene: .; j_gene: TRBJ1-4; v_gene: TRBV9; abundance: .
CDR3aa: CASSLGASEDEQYF; CDR3nt: TGTGCCAGCAGCTTGGGGGCTAGCGAGGATGAGCAGTACTTC; d_gene: .; j_gene: TRBJ2-7; v_gene: TRBV5-5; abundance: .
CDR3aa: CASSFGGILAGGPSYNEQFF; CDR3nt: TGCGCCAGCAGCTTTGGGGGGATACTAGCGGGAGGCCCTTCCTACAATGAGCAGTTCTTC; d_gene: TRBD2; j_gene: TRBJ2-1; v_gene: TRBV5-1; abundance: .
CDR3aa: CASGRSNYGYTF; CDR3nt: TGTGCCAGCGGGAGGTCTAACTATGGCTACACCTTC; d_gene: .; j_gene: TRBJ1-2; v_gene: TRBV4-2; abundance: .
CDR3aa: CASSMGIPGPQPQHF; CDR3nt: TGTGCCAGTAGTATGGGTATCCCCGGGCCTCAGCCCCAGCATTTT; d_gene: .; j_gene: TRBJ1-5; v_gene: TRBV19; abundance: few
CDR3aa: CASSREELAKNIQYF; CDR3nt: TGTGCCAGCAGCCGCGAGGAACTAGCCAAAAACATTCAGTACTTC; d_gene: .; j_gene: TRBJ2-4; v_gene: TRBV5-6; abundance: .
CDR3aa: CATSGTGNSGNTIYF; CDR3nt: TGTGCCACCAGCGGGACAGGGAACTCTGGAAACACCATATATTTT; d_gene: TRBD1; j_gene: TRBJ1-3; v_gene: TRBV15; abundance: .
CDR3aa: CAITQGDNYGYTF; CDR3nt: TGTGCCATCACTCAAGGCGATAACTATGGCTACACCTTC; d_gene: .; j_gene: TRBJ1-2; v_gene: TRBV10-3; abundance: .
CDR3aa: CASSSVDIPDTQYF; CDR3nt: TGTGCCAGCAGTTCAGTGGACATCCCAGATACGCAGTATTTT; d_gene: .; j_gene: TRBJ2-3; v_gene: TRBV28; abundance: .
CDR3aa: CASSSFPPASGRGETQYF; CDR3nt: TGTGCCAGCAGCTCCTTCCCACCGGCTAGCGGGAGGGGGGAGACCCAGTACTTC; d_gene: TRBD2; j_gene: TRBJ2-5; v_gene: TRBV7-6; abundance: .
CDR3aa: CASSFLDRARGEAFF; CDR3nt: TGTGCCAGCAGCTTCCTGGACAGGGCCCGAGGTGAAGCTTTCTTT; d_gene: TRBD1; j_gene: TRBJ1-1; v_gene: TRBV5-4; abundance: .
CDR3aa: CASSQNRGTNEKLFF; CDR3nt: TGCGCCAGCAGCCAAAACAGGGGGACTAATGAAAAACTGTTTTTT; d_gene: TRBD1; j_gene: TRBJ1-4; v_gene: TRBV4-1; abundance: .
CDR3aa: CASSARVPRYTGELFF; CDR3nt: TGTGCCAGCAGTGCCCGGGTCCCTCGATACACCGGGGAGCTGTTTTTT; d_gene: .; j_gene: TRBJ2-2; v_gene: TRBV27; abundance: .